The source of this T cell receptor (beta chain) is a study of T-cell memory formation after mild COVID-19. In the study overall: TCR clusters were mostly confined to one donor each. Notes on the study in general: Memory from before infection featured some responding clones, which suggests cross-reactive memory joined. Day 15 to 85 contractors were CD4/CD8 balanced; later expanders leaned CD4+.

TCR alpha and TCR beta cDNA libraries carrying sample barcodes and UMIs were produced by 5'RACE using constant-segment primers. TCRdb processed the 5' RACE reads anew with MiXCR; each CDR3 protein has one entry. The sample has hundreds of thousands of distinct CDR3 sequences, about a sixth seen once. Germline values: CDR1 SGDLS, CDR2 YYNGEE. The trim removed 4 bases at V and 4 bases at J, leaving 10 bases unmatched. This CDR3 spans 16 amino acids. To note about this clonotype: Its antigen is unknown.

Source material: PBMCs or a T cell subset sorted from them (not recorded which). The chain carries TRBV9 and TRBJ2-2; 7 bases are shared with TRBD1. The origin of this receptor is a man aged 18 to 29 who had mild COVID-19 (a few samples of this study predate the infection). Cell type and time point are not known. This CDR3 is CASSLQTGMGTGELFF. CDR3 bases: TGTGCCAGCAGCCTCCAGACAGGGATGGGCACCGGGGAGCTGTTTTTT.